The 25 T cell receptor beta chains below come from one sample, sequenced in a study of shared clonotypes between healthy human individuals. Produced via immunoSEQ multiplex PCR; TCRdb's table is partial and in-frame only. The sample has approximately 2.5 million clones, about 92% seen once; the top ten hold more than 0.12%. The sequenced sample consisted of naive CD4+ T cells sorted from blood. Subset specified: CD45RA+ positively selected. The origin of the receptors is a man between 18 and 29 years old in good health.

In its sample, this clone was seen a few times. The rearrangement uses TRBV5-1 and TRBJ1-1; 10 bases line up with TRBD1. The CDR3 is 14 amino acids. V shed 4 bases and J 5 bases; nucleotides not matched to a gene: 5. CDR1 is SGHRS and CDR2 is YFSETQ in the germline V gene. CDR3 bases: TGCGCCAGCAGCGTGGTGGGACAGGGGACTGAAGCTTTCTTT. Translated: CASSVVGQGTEAFF.

This clone has just a few counts. The CDR3 reads CAISEFIQEQYF. For the CDR3, the DNA is TGTGCCATCAGTGAGTTCATCCAAGAGCAGTACTTC. The chain couples TRBV10-3 to TRBJ2-7; D gene ambiguous. Trimming removed 1 base from V and 7 bases from J, with 8 bases in between. This CDR3 is 12 amino acids long. From germline, CDR1 is ENHRY and CDR2 SYGVKD.

This chain uses TRBV2 with TRBJ1-1, with 8 positions matching TRBD1. The CDR3 contains 14 residues. Germline V gene data show CDR1 as SNHLY and CDR2 as FYNNEI. V lost 8 bases to trimming and J lost 0 bases; unmatched junction nucleotides: 5. The CDR3 is CASLRGRLNTEAFF. CDR3 coding DNA: TGTGCCAGCCTCAGGGGGCGGCTGAACACTGAAGCTTTCTTT.

The chain recombines TRBV11-2 with TRBJ2-1; TRBD2 agrees at 8 bases. There are 16 residues in the CDR3. CDR1 is SGHAT, CDR2 FQNNGV, per germline. With V trimmed by 7 bases and J by 0 bases, 8 bases remained unmatched. CDR3 residues: CASTQSGRASYNEQFF. In DNA form, the CDR3 reads TGTGCCAGCACGCAAAGCGGGAGAGCCTCCTACAATGAGCAGTTCTTC.

The chain has TRBV7-2 and TRBJ2-7; TRBD1 agrees at 9 bases. From germline, CDR1 is SGHTA and CDR2 FQGNSA. Germline trimming cut 5 bases from V and 2 bases from J; bases unmatched to any gene: 4. The CDR3 totals 14 residues. The CDR3 coding sequence is TGTGCCAGCAGCACCGGGACAGGGCCCTACGAGCAGTACTTC. This sequence encodes CASSTGTGPYEQYF.

The chain uses TRBV19 and TRBJ2-3; D not certain. The CDR3 is made up of 16 amino acids. In germline, CDR1 is LNHDA, CDR2 SQIVND (reference sequence). V was shortened by 3 bases and J by 0 bases, with 13 bases between the two germline ends. As DNA, the CDR3 is TGTGCCAGTAGTATTTCTTGGCAGGCGAGCACAGATACGCAGTATTTT. Translated: CASSISWQASTDTQYF.

The chain uses TRBV5-1 and TRBJ1-2; no reliable D call. V lost 0 bases and J lost 8, with 17 bases in between. The germline gives CDR1 SGHRS, CDR2 YFSETQ. The CDR3 covers 15 residues. CDR3 loop: CASSLAAATGGGYTF. The CDR3 coding sequence is TGCGCCAGCAGCTTGGCCGCCGCGACTGGAGGCGGCTACACCTTC.

The DNA of the CDR3 is TGCGCCAGCAGCCAAGACGGGACTAGGAACAATGAGCAGTTCTTC. As protein: CASSQDGTRNNEQFF. V usage is TRBV4-1 and J usage is TRBJ2-1; 8 bases line up with TRBD2. The CDR3 loop spans 15 amino acids. CDR1 MGHRA and CDR2 YSYEKL come from the germline V gene. V was clipped by 0 bases and J by 5 bases; unmatched bases: 3.

The rearrangement links TRBV6-5 to TRBJ2-2; 13 bases align to TRBD2. Trimming took 2 bases from V and 6 from J; bases not matched to a gene: 0. Germline assignment: CDR1 MNHEY and CDR2 SVGAGI. The CDR3 runs 15 residues. The CDR3 region has the DNA TGTGCCAGCAGTTACGGGACTAGCGGGGCCGGGGAGCTGTTTTTT. As protein: CASSYGTSGAGELFF.

This chain joins TRBV2 and TRBJ2-1; 11 positions match TRBD2. The length of the CDR3 is 16 residues. The germline gives CDR1 SNHLY, CDR2 FYNNEI. V was clipped by 9 bases and J by 4 bases; unmatched bases: 11. The CDR3 region is CASNPDGTSGYNEQFF. The CDR3 region has the DNA TGTGCCAGTAACCCCGACGGGACTAGCGGTTACAATGAGCAGTTCTTC.

With regard to this clone: The sample contains more than one DNA sequence encoding this CDR3. The CDR3 sequence is CASSSAAYEQYF. CDR3 bases: TGTGCCAGCAGCTCCGCCGCCTACGAGCAGTACTTC. The chain has TRBV7-9 and TRBJ2-7; D unclear. With 4 bases removed from V and 2 bases from J, the gap between germline ends came to 6 bases. CDR1 and CDR2 (germline): SEHNR, FQNEAQ (reference sequence). The CDR3 sequence is 12 residues long.

The V call is TRBV11-3, the J call TRBJ1-6; D ambiguous. V lost 4 bases and J 10 bases, leaving 11 bases between the germline ends. The CDR3 loop spans 13 amino acids. In germline, CDR1 is SGHNT, CDR2 YENEEA. The CDR3 sequence is CASSSAPGSPLHF. The DNA of the CDR3 is TGTGCCAGCAGCTCCGCACCCGGGTCACCCCTCCACTTT.

This clone turned up a few times. This chain links TRBV11-2 with TRBJ1-1; D is undetermined. Germline-derived CDR1 and CDR2 are SGHAT and FQNNGV. The V and J ends lost 3 bases and 1 base respectively, with 9 bases between them. The CDR3 is made up of 14 amino acids. The CDR3 nucleotides are TGTGCCAGCAGCTTCCTAGAGCGGAACACTGAAGCTTTCTTT. Protein product: CASSFLERNTEAFF.

CDR3 coding DNA: TGTGCCAGCCGCGACAAGGGAGACCAAGAGACCCAGTACTTC. Translation gives CASRDKGDQETQYF. The chain has TRBV18 and TRBJ2-5; maybe TRBD2 (5 bases). V was cut by 8 bases and J by 0 bases, with 13 bases left in between. The CDR3 has 14 residues. CDR1 KGHSH and CDR2 LQKENI come from the germline V gene.

As to this clone: Distinct nucleotide sequences in the sample also encode this CDR3. CDR3 protein: CASSPAEGTEAFF. CDR3 bases: TGTGCCAGCTCACCAGCGGAGGGCACTGAAGCTTTCTTT. The chain is built from TRBV18 and TRBJ1-1, with D unresolved. Trimming left V 2 bases short and J 4 bases short, with 8 bases between. Germline V gene data show CDR1 as KGHSH and CDR2 as LQKENI. CDR3 size: 13 residues.

The chain combines TRBV5-1 with TRBJ1-1; D is uncertain. From germline, CDR1 is SGHRS and CDR2 YFSETQ. The V end was cut by 0 bases, the J end by 0 bases, with 9 bases between. The CDR3 totals 15 residues. The CDR3 sequence is CASSLDGGLNTEAFF. The CDR3 bases are TGCGCCAGCAGCTTGGATGGAGGGTTGAACACTGAAGCTTTCTTT.

The J gene is TRBJ2-1, the V gene TRBV7-9, with 7 nucleotides matching TRBD2. The CDR3 has 15 amino acids. Trimming took 3 bases from V and 7 from J; bases not matched to a gene: 9. Per germline, CDR1 SEHNR and CDR2 FQNEAQ (reference sequence). CDR3 sequence reads: CASSFRAGVGNEQFF. The CDR3, as DNA: TGTGCCAGCAGCTTCAGGGCGGGAGTGGGTAATGAGCAGTTCTTC.

This chain connects TRBV4-2 to TRBJ2-3; TRBD2 matches 10 bases. The V and J ends lost 5 bases and 2 bases, in that order; junction bases with no gene match: 7. Germline-derived CDR1 and CDR2 are LGHNA and YNFKEQ. There are 16 residues in the CDR3. CDR3 nucleotide sequence: TGTGCCAGCAGCAACCAGCTAGCGGGGGTCACAGATACGCAGTATTTT. Protein sequence: CASSNQLAGVTDTQYF.

The genes are TRBV28 and TRBJ2-7; D is perhaps TRBD1 or TRBD2 (5 bases each). The CDR3 runs 13 residues. The germline V gene encodes CDR1 MDHEN and CDR2 SYDVKM. Between the trimmed V and J ends, which lost 4 bases and 0 bases, there was a span of 7 bases. The CDR3 region has the DNA TGTGCCAGCAGTTGGGGGAGCTCCTACGAGCAGTACTTC. Translated, it gives CASSWGSSYEQYF.

The chain uses TRBV27 and TRBJ1-4, with 10 bases aligning to TRBD1. Germline lookup yields CDR1 MNHEY and CDR2 SMNVEV (reference sequence). This CDR3 is built from 16 residues. J was trimmed by 4 bases and V by 3 bases; bases with no gene match: 5. The CDR3 DNA sequence: TGTGCCAGCAGTTTCCTCGGGACAGGGGATAATGAAAAACTGTTTTTT. It codes for CASSFLGTGDNEKLFF. Variable domain in full (rest from reference TRBV27 and TRBJ1-4): EAQVTQNPRYLITVTGKKLTVTCSQNMNHEYMSWYRQDPGLGLRQIYYSMNVEVTDKGDVPEGYKVSRKEKRNFPLILESPSPNQTSLYFCASSFLGTGDNEKLFFGSGTQLSVL.

The rearrangement links TRBV4-1 to TRBJ1-2, with 11 bases fitting TRBD1. The CDR3 sequence is 19 residues long. CDR1 MGHRA and CDR2 YSYEKL come from the germline V gene. The V segment lost 3 bases and the J segment 5 bases; nucleotides outside the gene matches: 17. The CDR3 is CASSQTVMDRGLQSYGYTF. The CDR3 DNA sequence: TGCGCCAGCAGCCAGACGGTTATGGACAGGGGGCTGCAAAGTTATGGCTACACCTTC.

V usage is TRBV11-1 and J usage is TRBJ1-6; D is undetermined. Trimming stripped 3 bases from V and 7 bases from J, with 10 bases between. The germline V gene has CDR1 SGHAT and CDR2 FQDESV (reference sequence). This CDR3 is 14 amino acids long. CDR3 in amino acids: CASSLEVGNSPLHF. The DNA for the CDR3 is TGTGCCAGCAGCTTGGAAGTGGGGAATTCACCCCTCCACTTT.

The chain uses TRBV11-3 and TRBJ2-1; possibly TRBD1 or TRBD2 for D (5 bases each). The germline V gene encodes CDR1 SGHNT and CDR2 YENEEA. The CDR3 runs 15 residues. The germline V and J ends were trimmed by 1 base and 2 bases, with 9 bases remaining between them. This CDR3 reads CASSLGGATYNEQFF. The CDR3 region has the DNA TGTGCCAGCAGCTTAGGAGGGGCGACCTACAATGAGCAGTTCTTC.

Notes on this clone: The sample contains more than one DNA sequence encoding this CDR3. The chain couples TRBV7-2 to TRBJ2-6; 7 bases fit TRBD2. The trim removed 3 bases at V and 3 bases at J, leaving 2 bases unmatched. The CDR3 covers 15 residues. Per germline, CDR1 SGHTA and CDR2 FQGNSA. The CDR3 DNA sequence: TGTGCCAGCAGCTTGGGCGGGAGTGGGGCCAACGTCCTGACTTTC. Amino acid sequence: CASSLGGSGANVLTF.

V gene TRBV29-1 combines with J gene TRBJ2-1, with 9 bases fitting TRBD1. This CDR3 contains 16 residues. V lost 0 bases and J lost 2; bases outside the gene matches: 5. The germline gives CDR1 SQVTM, CDR2 ANQGSEA. CDR3 coding DNA: TGCAGCGTTGAAGATAGGGGGACAGGGACCTACAATGAGCAGTTCTTC. Its translation is CSVEDRGTGTYNEQFF.